Listed here are 17 T cell receptor beta chains from one sample, sequenced in a study of response to subunit inactivated influenza vaccine. MiXCR was run by TCRdb on the RT-PCR reads, yielding one entry per CDR3 protein. The repertoire includes 650,000 to 800,000 distinct CDR3 sequences, roughly 18% of them detected once, and 11% sits in the top ten. Here the sequenced sample was PBMCs from blood, taken more than 4 days after vaccination. The source of these receptors is a man over 45 who received an inactivated influenza vaccine.

This clonotype was found a few times. The V and J genes are TRBV6-5 and TRBJ2-5; TRBD2 is a possible D gene (7 bases). V was shortened by 2 bases and J by 4 bases, with 11 bases between the two germline ends. The CDR3 spans 14 residues. Looked up from germline, CDR1 is MNHEY and CDR2 is SVGAGI. The CDR3 sequence: CASSYRGAVETQYF. CDR3 bases: TGTGCCAGCAGTTACCGGGGGGCGGTAGAGACCCAGTACTTC.

In this sample, this clonotype turned up a few times. The chain couples TRBV5-1 to TRBJ2-3; D tentatively fits TRBD1 or TRBD2 (6 bases each). V lost 4 bases and J lost 4, with 22 bases in between. CDR3 length equals 17 residues. Germline V gene sequence: CDR1 SGHRS, CDR2 YFSETQ. CDR3 nucleotide sequence: TGCGCCAGCAGCCTCCAAAGGGGGGCAATGGTTCCAGATACGCAGTATTTT. Amino acid sequence: CASSLQRGAMVPDTQYF.

The V call is TRBV20-1, the J call TRBJ2-5; D is possibly TRBD2 (6 bases). The germline V gene encodes CDR1 DFQATT and CDR2 SNEGSKA (reference sequence). With 2 bases removed from V and 5 bases from J, the gap between germline ends came to 12 bases. This CDR3 spans 13 amino acids. As DNA, the CDR3 is TGCAGTGCTAGACCCCGACTAGGGGAGACCCAGTACTTC. Residues: CSARPRLGETQYF.

This clonotype turned up a few times. This sequence joins TRBV6-5 and TRBJ2-7; possible D gene TRBD1, 5 bases. Trimming stripped 3 bases from V and 4 bases from J, with 16 bases between. The germline gives CDR1 MNHEY, CDR2 SVGAGI. CDR3 length equals 15 residues. CDR3 residues: CASSYNPPQGYEQYF. The DNA of the CDR3 is TGTGCCAGCAGTTATAACCCACCCCAGGGATACGAGCAGTACTTC.

In its sample, this clonotype was seen many times. The rearrangement joins TRBV7-2 to TRBJ2-1; 8 nucleotides match TRBD1. The germline V gene has CDR1 SGHTA and CDR2 FQGNSA. The CDR3 has 16 amino acids. Unmatched junction bases numbered 8, after V lost 5 bases and J lost 2 bases. This CDR3 is CASSGAGTGTYNEQFF. The CDR3 region has the DNA TGTGCCAGCAGCGGAGCCGGGACAGGCACCTACAATGAGCAGTTCTTC.

The chain uses TRBV7-2 and TRBJ2-5; unclear D gene. Trimming stripped 0 bases from V and 3 bases from J, with 11 bases between. The CDR3 consists of 15 residues. Looked up from germline, CDR1 is SGHTA and CDR2 is FQGNSA. The CDR3 DNA reads TGTGCCAGCAGCTTAGCGCGAATAGCTGAAGAGACCCAGTACTTC. This translates into CASSLARIAEETQYF.

V usage is TRBV7-2 and J usage is TRBJ2-7; 7 bases agree with TRBD1. The germline V gene encodes CDR1 SGHTA and CDR2 FQGNSA. V trimming: 5 bases; J trimming: 3 bases; junction bases outside the gene matches: 7. CDR3 size: 14 residues. The CDR3 sequence: CASSPGQIHYEQYF. CDR3 nucleotide sequence: TGTGCCAGCAGCCCGGGACAGATCCACTACGAGCAGTACTTC.

This clonotype has a handful of counts. The chain links TRBV6-1 to TRBJ1-4, with a tentative D call TRBD1 (5 bases). Per germline, CDR1 MNHNS and CDR2 SASEGT. The V end was cut by 8 bases, the J end by 0 bases, with 19 bases between. This CDR3 spans 17 amino acids. CDR3 in amino acids: CASWDGGRRTTNEKLFF. CDR3 in DNA: TGTGCCAGCTGGGATGGGGGGAGGAGGACAACTAATGAAAAACTGTTTTTT.

The V call is TRBV5-1, the J call TRBJ2-3, with 10 bases identical to TRBD2. The CDR3 is 15 amino acids. The germline V gene encodes CDR1 SGHRS and CDR2 YFSETQ. V gave up 4 bases and J gave up 10 bases; unmatched junction bases: 12. The CDR3 nucleotides are TGCGCCAGCAGCCCCCTCGCTAGCGGGAGACAGGCGCAGTATTTT. This gives the protein CASSPLASGRQAQYF.

The J gene is TRBJ2-5, the V gene TRBV14; tentative D call: TRBD1 (6 bases). Germline V CDR1 and CDR2: SGHDN, FVKESK. The CDR3 loop spans 13 amino acids. Trimming stripped 10 bases from V and 1 base from J, with 13 bases between. CDR3 nucleotides: TGTGCCACCAACAGGGTTGGCCAAGAGACCCAGTACTTC. Translating gives CATNRVGQETQYF. Together with reference TRBV14 and TRBJ2-5, the CDR3 gives the full variable domain: EAGVTQFPSHSVIEKGQTVTLRCDPISGHDNLYWYRRVMGKEIKFLLHFVKESKQDESGMPNNRFLAERTGGTYSTLKVQPAELEDSGVYFCATNRVGQETQYFGPGTRLLVL.

The J gene is TRBJ2-7, the V gene TRBV28; D possibly corresponds to TRBD1 (6 bases). Trimming left V 3 bases short and J 3 bases short, with 12 bases between. The germline CDR1 and CDR2 sequences are MDHEN and SYDVKM. The CDR3 sequence is 14 residues long. Written as DNA, the CDR3 is TGTGCCAGCAGTTTCGACAGGCCGATCTACGAGCAGTACTTC. Protein sequence: CASSFDRPIYEQYF.

The table lists this clonotype with a few counts. It may be a read error: a sequence one base away is much more abundant. CDR3: CASSEVAYEQYF. In DNA form, the CDR3 reads TGTGCCAGCAGTGAAGTCGCCTACGAGCAGTACTTC. This chain links TRBV2 with TRBJ2-7, with D unresolved. The CDR3 loop spans 12 amino acids. CDR1 and CDR2 (germline): SNHLY, FYNNEI. Trimming took off 1 base at V and 2 bases at J, with 3 bases between the two ends.

This clonotype has a handful of counts. This chain joins TRBV10-3 and TRBJ1-3; 8 bases agree with TRBD1. With 6 bases clipped from V and 3 bases from J, the junction kept 1 base outside the gene matches. This CDR3 is 13 amino acids long. Germline-derived CDR1 and CDR2 are ENHRY and SYGVKD. The CDR3 nucleotides are TGTGCCATCAGCGGGACAGGTGGAAACACCATATATTTT. Protein product: CAISGTGGNTIYF.

The CDR3 DNA is TGTGCCAGCAGCCAGGTAGATGGAGAGACCCAGTACTTC. Its translation is CASSQVDGETQYF. The genes are TRBV4-2 and TRBJ2-5; D not resolved. V lost 3 bases, J lost 4 bases, and 9 bases lay in between. There are 13 residues in the CDR3. Germline V lookup: CDR1 LGHNA, CDR2 YNFKEQ.

This clonotype has only a few counts. The J gene is TRBJ2-7, the V gene TRBV4-2; D not certain. Between the trimmed V and J ends, which lost 4 bases and 6 bases, there was a span of 13 bases. The CDR3 is 13 amino acids. Germline V CDR1 and CDR2: LGHNA, YNFKEQ. CDR3 region: CASSRSDLGEQYF. CDR3 bases: TGTGCCAGCAGCCGTTCGGATTTGGGCGAGCAGTACTTC.

The gene calls are TRBV12-3 or TRBV12-4 and TRBJ2-3; D gene unclear. This CDR3 contains 12 residues. V lost 2 bases, J lost 11 bases, and 11 bases lay in between. In nucleotides, the CDR3 is TGTGCCAGCAGTTTAATAGGAATTGAGCAGTATTTT. It yields the protein CASSLIGIEQYF.

This clonotype turned up a few times. V and J are TRBV5-1 and TRBJ2-6; D is tentatively TRBD1 or TRBD2 (5 bases each). Germline V gene sequence: CDR1 SGHRS, CDR2 YFSETQ. The CDR3 totals 16 residues. Trimming cost V 5 bases and J 0 bases, with 12 bases left between them. The CDR3 nucleotides read TGCGCCAGCAGGGACATGGGAGTCTCTGGGGCCAACGTCCTGACTTTC. This gives the protein CASRDMGVSGANVLTF. Drawing the rest from reference TRBV5-1 and TRBJ2-6, the complete variable domain is KAGVTQTPRYLIKTRGQQVTLSCSPISGHRSVSWYQQTPGQGLQFLFEYFSETQRNKGNFPGRFSGRQFSNSRSEMNVSTLELGDSALYLCASRDMGVSGANVLTFGAGSRLTVL.